This section outlines one T cell receptor beta chain sequence together with its context. This sample is part of a study of blood T cell repertoires in COVID-19. Across the study: There were acute and convalescent COVID-19 samples, and they came from the United States, Italy and Spain. The analysed material was cDNA or gDNA that came from T cells, B-cell-depleted T cells, or PBMCs.

The CDR3 runs to 14 residues. The V segment lost 1 base and the J segment 8 bases; nucleotides outside the gene matches: 6. CDR1 and CDR2 from the germline V gene are SEHNR and FQNEAQ (reference sequence). In the authors' methods: Amplification of reference gene primers was used by the study to estimate nucleated cell counts. Libraries were prepared by immunoSEQ multiplex PCR; TCRdb keeps only in-frame clonotypes and omits some of them. That table supplies the V and J calls and clone size; D and trimming were determined from the DNA. The sample has 220,000 or so clones, around 82% seen once. The gene calls are TRBV7-9 and TRBJ1-2, with TRBD1 identical over 8 bases. Sample: peripheral blood. The receptor was derived from a woman in her fifties or sixties with acute or convalescent COVID-19. The CDR3 DNA reads TGTGCCAGCAGCTTAGATGGACAGGGTGGCGGCTACACCTTC. This codes for CASSLDGQGGGYTF.